The 21 T cell receptor beta chains below come from one sample, sequenced in a study of T-cell reconstitution after alpha-beta-depleted transplantation in children. Preparation of the TCRbeta library used unique molecular identifiers. TCRdb independently ran MiXCR on the PCR reads; one entry per CDR3 protein. Among around 450,000 distinct CDR3 sequences listed, around two fifths were seen once. This material consisted of PBMCs, taken before TCRalphabeta/CD19-depleted stem cell transplant. These receptors came from a girl aged 2-10 years with aplastic anemia, due to receive a stem cell transplant.

This clonotype was detected a few times. V usage is TRBV29-1 and J usage is TRBJ2-7, with 7 bases aligning to TRBD1. The CDR3 is made up of 14 amino acids. The V gene's germline CDR1 is SQVTM and CDR2 ANQGSEA. The junction had 10 bases not matched to a gene; V was cut back by 5 bases and J by 3 bases. Here the CDR3 DNA reads TGCAGCGTTACCCCGGGACAGATCTACTACGAGCAGTACTTC. Protein: CSVTPGQIYYEQYF.

The gene calls are TRBV20-1 and TRBJ2-1; 9 bases agree with TRBD2. Germline values: CDR1 DFQATT, CDR2 SNEGSKA (reference sequence). V trimming: 8 bases; J trimming: 0 bases; junction bases outside the gene matches: 5. The CDR3 spans 14 residues. CDR3 amino acids: CSPIAGASYNEQFF. The CDR3 DNA is TGCAGTCCTATAGCGGGAGCCTCCTACAATGAGCAGTTCTTC.

In this sample, this clonotype turned up many times. The V call is TRBV29-1, the J call TRBJ2-5; unclear D gene. Between the trimmed V and J ends, which lost 3 bases and 3 bases, there was a span of 8 bases. The CDR3 contains 12 residues. Germline V gene data show CDR1 as SQVTM and CDR2 as ANQGSEA. The CDR3 DNA reads as TGCAGCGTTGATCTCTGGAAAGAGACCCAGTACTTC. Translating gives CSVDLWKETQYF. The variable domain in full, with the rest retrieved from reference TRBV29-1 and TRBJ2-5, is SAVISQKPSRDICQRGTSLTIQCQVDSQVTMMFWYRQQPGQSLTLIATANQGSEATYESGFVIDKFPISRPNLTFSTLTVSNMSPEDSSIYLCSVDLWKETQYFGPGTRLLVL.

This rearrangement joins TRBV2 to TRBJ2-3; D ambiguous. Germline lookup yields CDR1 SNHLY and CDR2 FYNNEI. The CDR3 contains 16 residues. V lost 7 bases to trimming and J lost 3 bases, with 20 bases between them. CDR3 residues: CASTREPRYQTDTQYF. Written as DNA, the CDR3 is TGTGCCAGCACCCGTGAGCCCCGGTACCAGACAGATACGCAGTATTTT.

There are many counts of this clonotype. This chain uses TRBV7-9 with TRBJ1-3; 7 nucleotides agree with TRBD1. There are 15 residues in the CDR3. Germline CDR1 reads SEHNR; CDR2 reads FQNEAQ (reference sequence). The V and J ends lost 4 bases and 4 bases, in that order; junction bases with no gene match: 7. CDR3 region: CASSSRGSTGNTIYF. The CDR3 DNA follows: TGTGCCAGCAGCTCCAGGGGGTCTACAGGAAACACCATATATTTT.

This clonotype was observed a handful of times. The chain recombines TRBV5-8 with TRBJ2-1; 13 positions agree with TRBD2. Germline CDR1 reads SGHTS; CDR2 reads YDEGEE. After removal of 4 bases from V and 8 bases from J, the junction contained 6 bases not matched to a gene. CDR3 size: 15 residues. CDR3 in DNA: TGTGCCAGCAGCCCGTGGACTAGCGGGAGTTATGAGCAGTTCTTC. This encodes CASSPWTSGSYEQFF.

As to this clonotype: No DNA is shown, since the ends of the CDR3 on it are uncertain; the CDR3 is the one TCRdb lists. V and J are TRBV20-1 and TRBJ2-7. Germline V gene data show CDR1 as DFQATT and CDR2 as SNEGSKA (reference sequence). The CDR3 totals 10 residues, both ends included. CDR3 in amino acids: CSILETEQYF.

The genes are TRBV7-8 and TRBJ2-7, with 7 bases that match TRBD1. CDR3 length: 14 residues. From germline, CDR1 is SGHVS and CDR2 FQNEAQ. V was pared by 2 bases and J by 2 bases, with 3 bases of the junction left unmatched. The CDR3 here is CASSLKGAPYEQYF. The CDR3, as DNA: TGTGCCAGCAGCTTAAAGGGGGCACCCTACGAGCAGTACTTC.

This clonotype was recorded at least ten times. The V call is TRBV5-1, the J call TRBJ2-1; 10 nucleotides align to TRBD2. The CDR3 is 15 residues long. With V trimmed by 5 bases and J by 2 bases, 4 bases remained unmatched. Germline loops: CDR1 SGHRS, CDR2 YFSETQ. CDR3 amino acids: CASSSSGGPYNEQFF. CDR3 coding DNA: TGCGCCAGCAGTTCTAGCGGGGGCCCCTACAATGAGCAGTTCTTC.

This clonotype was seen more than once but under ten times. The rearrangement uses TRBV3-1 and TRBJ2-5; 12 nucleotides match TRBD2. The J segment lost 2 bases and the V segment lost 4 bases, leaving 8 bases of the junction unmatched. CDR3 size: 17 residues. Germline assignment: CDR1 LGHDT and CDR2 YNNKEL (reference sequence). The CDR3 nucleotides read TGTGCCAGCAGCCCCTTCCCCGGGACTAGCGGGCAAGAGACCCAGTACTTC. Protein sequence: CASSPFPGTSGQETQYF.

As regards this clonotype: Without the conserved terminal phenylalanine or tryptophan, this CDR3 likely stems from a read error. CDR3 sequence: CASSESAPGGGYEQYL. The CDR3 bases are TGCGCCAGCAGTGAGTCGGCTCCAGGGGGAGGCTACGAGCAGTACTTG. The J gene is TRBJ2-7, the V gene TRBV10-2; possible D gene TRBD1, 7 bases. There are 16 residues in the CDR3. From germline, CDR1 is WSHSY and CDR2 SAAADI. V was clipped by 0 bases and J by 3 bases, with 15 bases between them.

J is TRBJ1-1 and V is TRBV5-1; D gene uncertain. V lost 0 bases and J lost 5, with 11 bases in between. Germline-derived CDR1 and CDR2 are SGHRS and YFSETQ. The CDR3 is 14 residues long. CDR3 DNA sequence: TGCGCCAGCAGCTTGGTGATCTTTGAGACTGAAGCTTTCTTT. Translation gives CASSLVIFETEAFF.

This chain connects TRBV20-1 to TRBJ2-1; TRBD2 matches at 9 bases. Per germline, CDR1 DFQATT and CDR2 SNEGSKA (reference sequence). The V segment lost 5 bases and the J segment 4 bases; nucleotides outside the gene matches: 9. The CDR3 has 15 amino acids. The CDR3 here is CSAGKAGGPYNEQFF. The CDR3 nucleotides are TGCAGTGCTGGGAAAGCGGGGGGACCTTACAATGAGCAGTTCTTC.

This chain uses TRBV6-5 with TRBJ2-3, with no clear D. V was trimmed by 11 bases and J by 6 bases, leaving 9 bases between them. In germline, CDR1 is MNHEY, CDR2 SVGAGI. CDR3 size: 10 residues. The CDR3, as DNA: TGTGCCGGAACCCCGGATACGCAGTATTTT. This encodes CAGTPDTQYF.

The chain links TRBV10-3 to TRBJ2-2; 7 positions match TRBD1. J lost 1 base, V lost 6 bases, and 14 bases had no gene match. The germline CDR1 and CDR2 sequences are ENHRY and SYGVKD. The CDR3 runs 18 residues. The CDR3 DNA reads as TGTGCCATCAGGGAGGCCGGGGCAGGGGGTCGGAACACCGGGGAGCTGTTTTTT. Translating gives CAIREAGAGGRNTGELFF.

This chain uses TRBV20-1 with TRBJ2-1; D call uncertain. Germline CDR1 is DFQATT and CDR2 is SNEGSKA (reference sequence). The CDR3 consists of 13 residues. V shed 0 bases and J shed 3 bases, with 6 bases lying between them. CDR3 residues: CSARDAGYNEQFF. The CDR3 region has the DNA TGCAGTGCTAGAGATGCTGGCTACAATGAGCAGTTCTTC.

The chain uses TRBV6-1 and TRBJ2-7; TRBD2 is a possible D gene (6 bases). Trimming took off 6 bases at V and 2 bases at J, with 17 bases between the two ends. This CDR3 has 15 amino acids. Per germline, CDR1 MNHNS and CDR2 SASEGT. The chain's CDR3 is CASRDPGTVAYEQYF. The CDR3 DNA is TGTGCCAGCAGGGATCCGGGGACTGTCGCCTACGAGCAGTACTTC.

This clonotype was observed many times. This chain connects TRBV20-1 to TRBJ2-7, with D perhaps matching TRBD2 (6 bases). Germline V gene sequence: CDR1 DFQATT, CDR2 SNEGSKA (reference sequence). The V end lost 7 bases, the J end lost 7 bases, and 17 bases lay between the germline ends. The CDR3 is 12 residues long. The CDR3 loop reads CSVGTGPGEQYF. As DNA, the CDR3 is TGCAGTGTCGGGACTGGGCCGGGGGAGCAGTACTTC.

This chain links TRBV11-2 with TRBJ1-5; D perhaps matches TRBD1 (6 bases). CDR1 and CDR2 from the germline V gene are SGHAT and FQNNGV. V shed 5 bases and J shed 7 bases, with 27 bases lying between them. The CDR3 runs 18 residues. CDR3 in amino acids: CASSLVGRPGGTSQPQHF. The CDR3 bases are TGTGCCAGCAGCCTAGTGGGACGGCCAGGTGGGACATCGCAGCCCCAGCATTTT.

This chain links TRBV12-3 or TRBV12-4 with TRBJ2-3, with 16 bases lining up with TRBD2. There are 19 residues in the CDR3. Losses at the gene ends were 6 bases for V and 2 bases for J; bases not matched to a gene: 11. As DNA, the CDR3 is TGTGCCAGCAGATCGGTAGTGGGACTAGCGGGAGGGACCACAGATACGCAGTATTTT. Its protein is CASRSVVGLAGGTTDTQYF.

The rearrangement links TRBV29-1 to TRBJ2-7, with 7 bases fitting TRBD1. The J segment lost 2 bases and the V segment lost 4 bases, leaving 8 bases of the junction unmatched. The germline V gene encodes CDR1 SQVTM and CDR2 ANQGSEA. This CDR3 spans 14 amino acids. CDR3 in DNA: TGCAGCGTTGTTGCCGCCGACAGGGCCTACGAGCAGTACTTC. It codes for CSVVAADRAYEQYF.